The 27 T cell receptor beta chains in this list originate from one sample, sequenced in a study of control samples from healthy donors and cancer patients. The repertoire was sequenced with immunoSEQ multiplex PCR; TCRdb's copy has only in-frame clones and lacks some. The repertoire holds 100,000 to 150,000 clones, around 92% seen once, with approximately 2.2% in the top ten. Source material: blood. The receptors originated from a woman between 45 and 65 years old in good health.

V gene TRBV6-5 combines with J gene TRBJ2-7; TRBD2 matches at 10 bases. The germline CDR1 and CDR2 sequences are MNHEY and SVGAGI. The CDR3 consists of 15 residues. The V segment lost 2 bases and the J segment 4 bases; nucleotides outside the gene matches: 5. In DNA, the CDR3 is TGTGCCAGCAGTTACAGGGGACTAGCGCCGTACGAGCAGTACTTC. Translated: CASSYRGLAPYEQYF.

The chain recombines TRBV29-1 with TRBJ2-1, with 9 positions matching TRBD2. The junction had 7 bases not matched to a gene; V was cut back by 7 bases and J by 6 bases. The CDR3 contains 13 residues. The germline CDR1 and CDR2 sequences are SQVTM and ANQGSEA. In DNA form, the CDR3 reads TGCAGCGCCGGACTAGCGTTCGGCAATGAGCAGTTCTTC. The encoded protein is CSAGLAFGNEQFF.

The chain employs TRBV5-1 and TRBJ2-7, with 7 bases that match TRBD1. V lost 4 bases, J lost 3 bases, and 10 bases stayed unmatched. This CDR3 contains 15 residues. Germline V gene lookup returns CDR1 SGHRS and CDR2 YFSETQ. The CDR3 is CASSLGQTSIYEQYF. CDR3 nucleotide sequence: TGCGCCAGCAGCCTGGGACAGACCTCTATCTACGAGCAGTACTTC. Looking up the rest from reference TRBV5-1 and TRBJ2-7 gives the full variable domain: KAGVTQTPRYLIKTRGQQVTLSCSPISGHRSVSWYQQTPGQGLQFLFEYFSETQRNKGNFPGRFSGRQFSNSRSEMNVSTLELGDSALYLCASSLGQTSIYEQYFGPGTRLTVT.

This clone is a singleton in its sample. The chain recombines TRBV7-2 with TRBJ1-1; D gene ambiguous. The CDR3 runs to 15 residues. The V end was cut by 1 base, the J end by 7 bases, with 16 bases between. Germline-derived CDR1 and CDR2 are SGHTA and FQGNSA. Written as DNA, the CDR3 is TGTGCCAGCAGCTTAGGAGTTAGGATGTTGGATGAAGCTTTCTTT. This gives the protein CASSLGVRMLDEAFF.

This clone was recorded only once. The chain joins TRBV30 to TRBJ1-1; the D gene is possibly TRBD1 (5 bases). The germline gives CDR1 GTSNPN, CDR2 SVGIG (reference sequence). Trimming shortened V by 7 bases and J by 5 bases, and 17 bases separated the two germline ends. This CDR3 has 13 amino acids. The CDR3 DNA reads TGTGCCTCAGTCGAGGGGCCGGGGACTGAAGCTTTCTTT. Protein: CASVEGPGTEAFF. The complete variable domain, with remaining parts taken from reference TRBV30 and TRBJ1-1, reads SQTIHQWPATLVQPVGSPLSLECTVEGTSNPNLYWYRQAAGRGLQLLFYSVGIGQISSEVPQNLSASRPQDRQFILSSKKLLLSDSGFYLCASVEGPGTEAFFGQGTRLTVV.

This sequence joins TRBV14 and TRBJ1-2; D might be TRBD1 (6 bases). Germline V CDR1 and CDR2: SGHDN, FVKESK. This CDR3 region has 13 residues. Trimming removed 5 bases at V and 2 bases at J, with 9 bases between. For the CDR3, the DNA is TGTGCCAGCAGCTCCGGGACAAACTATGGCTACACCTTC. Its translation is CASSSGTNYGYTF.

V is TRBV5-1 and J is TRBJ2-2; D remains unclear. The V gene lost 1 base and the J gene lost 0 bases, with 4 bases spanning the gap. From germline, CDR1 is SGHRS and CDR2 YFSETQ. The CDR3 totals 14 residues. CDR3 residues: CASSLSANTGELFF. The DNA of the CDR3 is TGCGCCAGCAGCTTGAGCGCGAACACCGGGGAGCTGTTTTTT.

The CDR3 bases are TGTGCCAGCAGCTTAGGAGGGATCGGCAATGAAAAACTGTTTTTT. This gives the protein CASSLGGIGNEKLFF. The chain carries TRBV7-9 and TRBJ1-4; D not resolved. The CDR3 spans 15 residues. Trimming pared 1 base from V and 5 bases from J, leaving 11 bases between. Per the germline V gene, CDR1 is SEHNR and CDR2 is FQNEAQ (reference sequence).

J is TRBJ1-5 and V is TRBV19; D gene unclear. Per the germline V gene, CDR1 is LNHDA and CDR2 is SQIVND (reference sequence). Trimming took 5 bases from V and 3 from J, leaving 8 bases between them. This CDR3 is built from 13 residues. CDR3 nucleotide sequence: TGTGCCAGTAGTCGGTACCTCAATCAGCCCCAGCATTTT. Translating it yields CASSRYLNQPQHF.

The J gene is TRBJ2-1, the V gene TRBV7-9; tentatively, D is TRBD1 (5 bases). Germline CDR1 reads SEHNR; CDR2 reads FQNEAQ (reference sequence). Trimming stripped 5 bases from V and 4 bases from J, with 18 bases between. The CDR3 is 16 residues long. The DNA for the CDR3 is TGTGCCAGCAGCACCCGGGCAGGGCAAAGATACAATGAGCAGTTCTTC. This codes for CASSTRAGQRYNEQFF. The whole variable domain, filled in from reference TRBV7-9 and TRBJ2-1, reads DTGVSQNPRHKITKRGQNVTFRCDPISEHNRLYWYRQTLGQGPEFLTYFQNEAQLEKSRLLSDRFSAERPKGSFSTLEIQRTEQGDSAMYLCASSTRAGQRYNEQFFGPGTRLTVL.

The CDR3 reads CASSSGSSEADTQYF. The CDR3 region has the DNA TGCGCCAGCAGCTCCGGATCTAGCGAGGCAGATACGCAGTATTTT. This rearrangement joins TRBV5-1 to TRBJ2-3; weak D call: TRBD2 (6 bases). This CDR3 is 15 amino acids long. V lost 3 bases and J lost 4, with 15 bases in between. Germline V gene lookup returns CDR1 SGHRS and CDR2 YFSETQ.

This rearrangement joins TRBV11-2 to TRBJ1-1; unclear D gene. Deletions cut 6 bases from V and 0 bases from J, with 14 bases between. From germline, CDR1 is SGHAT and CDR2 FQNNGV. This CDR3 spans 15 amino acids. CDR3 nucleotide sequence: TGTGCCAGCAGTATTACCGGGTTCATGAACACTGAAGCTTTCTTT. Amino acid sequence: CASSITGFMNTEAFF.

This clone was seen once. The chain links TRBV28 to TRBJ2-3, with 7 bases aligning to TRBD2. Germline CDR1 is MDHEN and CDR2 is SYDVKM. V trimming: 0 bases; J trimming: 4 bases; junction bases outside the gene matches: 10. The CDR3 totals 17 residues. The CDR3 sequence: CASSLWGSGGRADTQYF. CDR3 DNA sequence: TGTGCCAGCAGTTTATGGGGTAGTGGGGGGAGGGCAGATACGCAGTATTTT.

CDR3 nucleotides: TGTGCCAGTAGTTCCGGGACTAGTGTTCACCAGTACTTC. Protein product: CASSSGTSVHQYF. The gene calls are TRBV19 and TRBJ2-7; 8 positions match TRBD2. CDR1 and CDR2 from the germline V gene are LNHDA and SQIVND (reference sequence). V was pared by 5 bases and J by 10 bases, with 10 bases of the junction left unmatched. There are 13 residues in the CDR3.

The J gene is TRBJ2-5, the V gene TRBV6-2 or TRBV6-3; 8 positions match TRBD2. Germline V gene data show CDR1 as MNHEY and CDR2 as SVGEGT. The CDR3 length is 16 residues. Trimming took 5 bases from V and 5 from J; bases not matched to a gene: 13. Here the CDR3 DNA reads TGTGCCAGCAGTGGCCGGGGAGCGGGGGACATGGAGACCCAGTACTTC. Translated, it gives CASSGRGAGDMETQYF.

V is TRBV7-2 and J is TRBJ2-4; 11 nucleotides line up with TRBD2. The CDR3 totals 15 residues. The J segment lost 9 bases and the V segment lost 2 bases, leaving 6 bases of the junction unmatched. Germline CDR1 and CDR2: SGHTA and FQGNSA. As DNA, the CDR3 is TGTGCCAGCAGCTTACTAGCGGGAGGTCTGGTCATTCAGTACTTC. Translation gives CASSLLAGGLVIQYF.

The V gene is TRBV5-5, the J gene TRBJ1-4, with D perhaps matching TRBD1 (5 bases). Looked up from germline, CDR1 is SGHKS and CDR2 is YYEKEE (reference sequence). The CDR3 consists of 15 residues. V was pared by 5 bases and J by 1 base, with 12 bases between. CDR3 amino acids: CASSFLGETNEKLFF. CDR3 nucleotide sequence: TGTGCCAGCAGTTTCCTAGGGGAAACTAATGAAAAACTGTTTTTT.

This clone has a single count. The V and J genes are TRBV19 and TRBJ1-5; weak D call: TRBD1 (6 bases). The V end lost 5 bases, the J end lost 9 bases, and 20 bases lay between the germline ends. The V gene's germline CDR1 is LNHDA and CDR2 SQIVND (reference sequence). This CDR3 is 15 amino acids long. CDR3 region: CASSEGQVVRGPQHF. CDR3 nucleotide sequence: TGTGCCAGTAGTGAGGGACAAGTCGTCAGGGGGCCCCAGCATTTT.

This rearrangement joins TRBV4-2 to TRBJ2-1; D perhaps matches TRBD1 (6 bases). This CDR3 region has 14 residues. Germline V gene lookup returns CDR1 LGHNA and CDR2 YNFKEQ. The V end lost 3 bases, the J end lost 4 bases, and 10 bases lay between the germline ends. CDR3 sequence: CASSQEDSYNEQFF. CDR3 nucleotides: TGTGCCAGCAGCCAGGAGGACAGTTACAATGAGCAGTTCTTC.

This sequence joins TRBV2 and TRBJ2-1, with 13 bases matching TRBD2. The V segment lost 4 bases and the J segment 7 bases; nucleotides outside the gene matches: 4. The germline CDR1 and CDR2 sequences are SNHLY and FYNNEI. CDR3 length: 15 residues. CDR3 DNA sequence: TGTGCCAGCAGTGCCGTGGGACTAGCGGGAAATGAGCAGTTCTTC. Translated: CASSAVGLAGNEQFF.

This clone has a single count. This chain joins TRBV28 and TRBJ1-3, with D maybe TRBD1 (6 bases). The CDR3 runs to 15 residues. V was cut by 3 bases and J by 7 bases, with 16 bases left in between. Germline lookup yields CDR1 MDHEN and CDR2 SYDVKM. CDR3 DNA sequence: TGTGCCAGCAGTTTTCAGGGAGGGGGGCGTAACACCATATATTTT. It is translated as CASSFQGGGRNTIYF.

The chain joins TRBV30 to TRBJ2-7; 14 bases are shared with TRBD2. Per the germline V gene, CDR1 is GTSNPN and CDR2 is SVGIG (reference sequence). V gave up 3 bases and J gave up 3 bases; unmatched junction bases: 7. The CDR3 loop spans 16 amino acids. The CDR3 loop is CAWSSGTSGGIYEQYF. CDR3 DNA sequence: TGTGCCTGGAGCTCGGGGACTAGCGGGGGTATCTACGAGCAGTACTTC.

The chain couples TRBV2 to TRBJ1-4; D gene ambiguous. CDR1 and CDR2 from the germline V gene are SNHLY and FYNNEI. V lost 6 bases and J lost 0, with 8 bases in between. This CDR3 spans 14 amino acids. CDR3 in amino acids: CASRREATNEKLFF. DNA of the CDR3: TGTGCCAGCAGGAGGGAGGCAACTAATGAAAAACTGTTTTTT. Variable domain in full (rest from reference TRBV2 and TRBJ1-4): EPEVTQTPSHQVTQMGQEVILRCVPISNHLYFYWYRQILGQKVEFLVSFYNNEISEKSEIFDDQFSVERPDGSNFTLKIRSTKLEDSAMYFCASRREATNEKLFFGSGTQLSVL.

The rearrangement joins TRBV7-8 to TRBJ2-3; the match to TRBD2 covers 7 bases. V trimming: 5 bases; J trimming: 6 bases; junction bases outside the gene matches: 8. The germline V gene has CDR1 SGHVS and CDR2 FQNEAQ. The CDR3 consists of 14 residues. The CDR3 spells CASSETSDTDTQYF. The CDR3 nucleotides are TGTGCCAGCAGCGAAACTAGCGATACCGATACGCAGTATTTT.

The V call is TRBV7-8, the J call TRBJ2-7; TRBD2 might be the D (6 bases). Germline V CDR1 and CDR2: SGHVS, FQNEAQ. Trimming shortened V by 2 bases and J by 5 bases, and 13 bases separated the two germline ends. The CDR3 runs 14 residues. The CDR3 here is CASSLLGGRDEQYF. Written as DNA, the CDR3 is TGTGCCAGCAGCTTACTGGGGGGAAGGGACGAGCAGTACTTC.

The rearrangement uses TRBV10-3 and TRBJ1-5; 7 nucleotides agree with TRBD1. This CDR3 is built from 15 residues. The trim removed 2 bases at V and 4 bases at J, leaving 5 bases unmatched. CDR1 and CDR2 (germline): ENHRY, SYGVKD. The CDR3 is CAISEGGQRNQPQHF. The CDR3 DNA reads as TGTGCCATCAGTGAGGGGGGACAGAGGAATCAGCCCCAGCATTTT.

This chain uses TRBV5-1 with TRBJ2-1, with TRBD1 as a possible D gene (6 bases). Germline V gene lookup returns CDR1 SGHRS and CDR2 YFSETQ. This CDR3 is 14 amino acids long. Trimming took off 2 bases at V and 5 bases at J, with 11 bases between the two ends. The CDR3 loop reads CASSFQGLDNEQFF. In DNA form, the CDR3 reads TGCGCCAGCAGCTTCCAGGGGCTGGACAATGAGCAGTTCTTC.